This entry describes one T cell receptor beta chain. The data belong to a study of identical twins. Using its own MiXCR run on the 5' RACE reads, TCRdb lists one record per CDR3 protein. The table includes about 200,000 distinct CDR3 sequences, less than 20% detected once. J lost 4 bases, V lost 1 base, and 8 bases had no gene match. Germline V gives CDR1 DFQATT, CDR2 SNEGSKA (reference sequence). The CDR3 length is 16 residues. These records were also assigned to another study, of T cells expressing NK-cell markers.

This receptor was obtained from a woman aged 18-29 years in good health. The gene calls are TRBV20-1 and TRBJ2-2, with 8 bases lining up with TRBD2. Material for sequencing was CD8+ T cells sorted from blood. CDR3 residues: CSARAILAEATGELFF. The CDR3 DNA reads as TGCAGTGCTAGAGCTATACTAGCGGAAGCCACCGGGGAGCTGTTTTTT.